This TCR beta chain was captured in a study of cytomegalovirus exposure and HLA in healthy donors. This clone was recorded a few times. Its target is not known. Findings and limits, study-wide: TCR beta V- and J-gene trimming was later associated with a missense DCLRE1C variant. Later analysis showed most CMV-associated TCR beta chains appearing HLA-restricted.

13 Jbeta primers and 60 Vbeta primers were used for the PCR. Produced via immunoSEQ multiplex PCR; TCRdb's table is partial and in-frame only. This table has around 150,000 clones, approximately 79% appearing once. This CDR3 has 14 residues. CDR1 is SEHNR, CDR2 FQNEAQ, per germline (reference sequence). V dropped 4 bases and J dropped 5 bases, with 11 bases sitting between them. Specimen: PBMCs. This sequence joins TRBV7-9 and TRBJ1-4, with D perhaps TRBD1 (6 bases). This receptor was taken from a male donor in good health and CMV-seronegative. CDR3 amino acids: CASSSTGFNEKLFF. In DNA form, the CDR3 reads TGTGCCAGCAGCTCCACAGGGTTCAATGAAAAACTGTTTTTT.